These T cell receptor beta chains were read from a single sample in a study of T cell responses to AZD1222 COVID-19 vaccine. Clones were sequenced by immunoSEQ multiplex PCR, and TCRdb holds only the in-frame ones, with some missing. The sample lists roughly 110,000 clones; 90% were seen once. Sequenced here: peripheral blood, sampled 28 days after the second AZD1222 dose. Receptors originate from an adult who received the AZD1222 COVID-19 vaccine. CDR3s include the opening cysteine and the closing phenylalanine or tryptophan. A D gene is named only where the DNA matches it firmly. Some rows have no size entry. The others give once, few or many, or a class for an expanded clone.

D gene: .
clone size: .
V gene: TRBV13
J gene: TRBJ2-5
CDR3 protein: CASSLGWAQKKETQYF
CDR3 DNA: TGTGCCAGCAGCTTAGGGTGGGCACAGAAAAAAGAGACCCAGTACTTC

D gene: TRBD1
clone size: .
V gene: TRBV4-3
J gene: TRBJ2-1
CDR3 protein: CASSPSPPDRDYNEQFF
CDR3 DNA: TGCGCCAGCAGCCCCTCACCACCGGACAGGGATTACAATGAGCAGTTCTTC

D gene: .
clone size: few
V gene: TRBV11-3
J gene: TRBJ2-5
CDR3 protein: CASGKRRYQETQYF
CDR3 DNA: TGTGCGAGCGGAAAGCGGCGTTACCAAGAGACCCAGTACTTC

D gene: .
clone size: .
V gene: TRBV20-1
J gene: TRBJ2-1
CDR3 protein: CSASRLGNTYNEQFF
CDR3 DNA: TGCAGTGCTAGTCGATTGGGGAACACCTACAATGAGCAGTTCTTC

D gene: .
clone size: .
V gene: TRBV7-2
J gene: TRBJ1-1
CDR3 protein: CASSFRSLNTEAFF
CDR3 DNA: TGTGCCAGCAGCTTTCGATCGTTGAACACTGAAGCTTTCTTT

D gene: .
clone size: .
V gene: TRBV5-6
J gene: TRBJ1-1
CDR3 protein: CASSLLMNTEAFF
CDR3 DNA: TGTGCCAGCAGCTTACTTATGAACACTGAAGCTTTCTTT

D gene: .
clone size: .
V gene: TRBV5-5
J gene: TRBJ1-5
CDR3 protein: CASSSQGSQPQHF
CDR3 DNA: TGTGCCAGCAGCAGTCAGGGTTCTCAGCCCCAGCATTTT

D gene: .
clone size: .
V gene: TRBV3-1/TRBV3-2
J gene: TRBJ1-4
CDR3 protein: CASKTGPATNEKLFF
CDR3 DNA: TGTGCCAGCAAGACAGGCCCGGCAACTAATGAAAAACTGTTTTTT

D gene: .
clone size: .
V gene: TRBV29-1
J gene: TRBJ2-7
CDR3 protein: CSVAQSGREQYF
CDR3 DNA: TGCAGCGTGGCACAGTCCGGACGAGAGCAGTACTTC

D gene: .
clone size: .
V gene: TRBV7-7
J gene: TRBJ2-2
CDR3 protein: CASSLTTGNTGELFF
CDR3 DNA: TGTGCTAGCAGCTTAACGACAGGAAACACCGGGGAGCTGTTTTTT

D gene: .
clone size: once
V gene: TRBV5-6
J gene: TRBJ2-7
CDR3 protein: CASSLSRARSYEQYF
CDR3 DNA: TGTGCCAGCAGCTTGAGTAGGGCACGGTCCTACGAGCAGTACTTC

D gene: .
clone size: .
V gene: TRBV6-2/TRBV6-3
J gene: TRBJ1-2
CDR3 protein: CASSYSAAYGYTF
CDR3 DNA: TGTGCCAGCAGTTACTCGGCGGCCTATGGCTACACCTTC

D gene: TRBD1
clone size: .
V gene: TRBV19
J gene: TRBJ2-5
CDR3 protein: CASRTGGDGQTQYF
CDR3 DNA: TGTGCCAGTAGGACAGGGGGCGATGGTCAGACCCAGTACTTC

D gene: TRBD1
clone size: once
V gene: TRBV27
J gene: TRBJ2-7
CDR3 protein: CASRDRAISYEQYF
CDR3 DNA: TGTGCCAGCCGGGACAGGGCAATCTCCTACGAGCAGTACTTC

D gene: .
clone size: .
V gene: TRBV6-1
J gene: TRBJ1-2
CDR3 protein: CASSESAGLFYGYTF
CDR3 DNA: TGTGCCAGCAGTGAATCGGCGGGGCTTTTCTATGGCTACACCTTC

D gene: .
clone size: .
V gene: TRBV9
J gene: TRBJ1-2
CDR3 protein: CASSVGGQSFYGYTF
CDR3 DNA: TGTGCCAGCAGCGTAGGCGGACAGAGTTTCTATGGCTACACCTTC

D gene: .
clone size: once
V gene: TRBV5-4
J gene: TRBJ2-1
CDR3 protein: CASSPGGVSSYNEQFF
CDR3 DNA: TGTGCCAGCAGCCCCGGAGGGGTGAGCTCCTACAATGAGCAGTTCTTC

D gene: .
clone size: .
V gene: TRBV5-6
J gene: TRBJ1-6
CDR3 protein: CASSLESSPLHF
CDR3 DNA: TGTGCCAGCAGCTTGGAATCTTCACCCCTCCACTTT

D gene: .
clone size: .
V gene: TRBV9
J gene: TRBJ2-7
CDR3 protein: CASSVNPGVYEQYF
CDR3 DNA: TGTGCCAGCAGCGTTAATCCGGGTGTATACGAGCAGTACTTC

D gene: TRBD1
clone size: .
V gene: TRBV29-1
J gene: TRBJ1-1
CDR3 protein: CSVEQQGIRTEAFF
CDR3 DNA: TGCAGCGTTGAACAACAGGGGATTCGCACTGAAGCTTTCTTT

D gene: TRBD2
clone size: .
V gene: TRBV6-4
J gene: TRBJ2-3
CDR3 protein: CASSDNGGATDTQYF
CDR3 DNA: TGTGCCAGCAGTGACAACGGGGGGGCCACAGATACGCAGTATTTT

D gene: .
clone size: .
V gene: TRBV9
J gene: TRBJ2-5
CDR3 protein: CASSALGYQETQYF
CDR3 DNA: TGTGCCAGCAGCGCCTTGGGGTACCAAGAGACCCAGTACTTC

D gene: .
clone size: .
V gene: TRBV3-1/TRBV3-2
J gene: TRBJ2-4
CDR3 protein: CAGNHGVLELAKNIQYF
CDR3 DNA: TGTGCCGGGAACCACGGGGTTCTCGAATTAGCCAAAAACATTCAGTACTTC

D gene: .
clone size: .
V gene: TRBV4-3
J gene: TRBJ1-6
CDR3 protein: CASSQDHRDNSPLHF
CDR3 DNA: TGCGCCAGCAGCCAAGATCACAGGGATAATTCACCCCTCCACTTT

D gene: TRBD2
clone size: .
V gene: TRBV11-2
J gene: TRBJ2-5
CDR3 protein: CASSFSGGVETQYF
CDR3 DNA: TGTGCCAGCAGCTTTAGCGGGGGGGTAGAGACCCAGTACTTC

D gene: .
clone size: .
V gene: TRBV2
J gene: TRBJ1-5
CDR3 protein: CASKRGDSNQPQHF
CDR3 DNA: TGTGCCAGCAAAAGGGGGGATAGCAATCAGCCCCAGCATTTT

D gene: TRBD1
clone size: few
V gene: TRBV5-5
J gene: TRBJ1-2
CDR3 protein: CASNTGDNYGYTF
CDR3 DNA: TGTGCCAGCAACACAGGGGATAACTATGGCTACACCTTC

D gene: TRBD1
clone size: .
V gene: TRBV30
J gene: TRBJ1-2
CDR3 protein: CAWSVGTGGYGYTF
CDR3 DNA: TGTGCCTGGAGTGTAGGTACAGGGGGATATGGCTACACCTTC

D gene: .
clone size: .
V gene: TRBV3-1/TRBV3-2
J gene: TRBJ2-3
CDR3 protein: CASSNTGHSTDTQYF
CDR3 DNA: TGTGCCAGCAGTAATACGGGACACAGCACAGATACGCAGTATTTT

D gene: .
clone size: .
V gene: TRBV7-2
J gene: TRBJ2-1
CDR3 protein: CASSTDSYNEQFF
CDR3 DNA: TGTGCCAGCAGTACGGACAGCTACAATGAGCAGTTCTTC

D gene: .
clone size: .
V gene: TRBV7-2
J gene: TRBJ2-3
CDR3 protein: CASSLDRFRKASTDTQYF
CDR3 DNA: TGTGCCAGCAGCTTAGACAGGTTCAGGAAAGCTAGCACAGATACGCAGTATTTT

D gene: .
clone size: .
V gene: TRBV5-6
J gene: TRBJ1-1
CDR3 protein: CASSRTGAGVDTEAFF
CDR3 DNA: TGTGCCAGCAGCCGAACGGGGGCAGGGGTCGACACTGAAGCTTTCTTT

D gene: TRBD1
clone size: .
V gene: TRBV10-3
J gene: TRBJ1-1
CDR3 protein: CAIRQGASTEAFF
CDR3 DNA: TGTGCCATCAGACAGGGGGCGAGCACTGAAGCTTTCTTT

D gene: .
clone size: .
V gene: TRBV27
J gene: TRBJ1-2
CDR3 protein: CASSFRRNYGYTF
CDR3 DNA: TGTGCCAGCAGTTTTAGGCGGAACTATGGCTACACCTTC

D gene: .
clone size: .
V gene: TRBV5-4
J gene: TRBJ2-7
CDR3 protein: CASSLLGGRVEQYF
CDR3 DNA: TGTGCCAGCAGCTTGTTGGGGGGGCGGGTCGAGCAGTACTTC

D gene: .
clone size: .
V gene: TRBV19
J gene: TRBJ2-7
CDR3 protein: CATRGWQSGEQYF
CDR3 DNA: TGTGCCACCCGGGGTTGGCAGTCGGGCGAGCAGTACTTC

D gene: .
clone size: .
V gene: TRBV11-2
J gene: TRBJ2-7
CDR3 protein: CASSSPDSLYEQYF
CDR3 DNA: TGTGCCAGCAGCTCACCGGACTCCCTCTACGAGCAGTACTTC

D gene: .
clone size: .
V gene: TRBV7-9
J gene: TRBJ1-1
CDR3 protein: CASSLGQNTEAFF
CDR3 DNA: TGTGCCAGCAGCCTGGGACAGAACACTGAAGCTTTCTTT

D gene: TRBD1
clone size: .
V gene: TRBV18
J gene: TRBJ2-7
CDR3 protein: CASSPGQGEQYF
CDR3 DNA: TGTGCCAGCTCACCAGGACAGGGCGAGCAGTACTTC

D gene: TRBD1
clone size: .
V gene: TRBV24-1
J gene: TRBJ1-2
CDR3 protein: CATSDRTGSRGYTF
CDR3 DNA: TGTGCCACCAGTGACCGGACAGGGTCGCGAGGCTACACCTTC

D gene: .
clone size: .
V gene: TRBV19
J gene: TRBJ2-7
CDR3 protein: CASAQGVRTYEQYF
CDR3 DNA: TGTGCCAGCGCCCAGGGAGTTCGGACCTACGAGCAGTACTTC

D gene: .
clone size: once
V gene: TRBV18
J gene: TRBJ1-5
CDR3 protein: CASSSGFSQPQHF
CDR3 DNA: TGTGCCAGCTCATCAGGGTTTTCTCAGCCCCAGCATTTT

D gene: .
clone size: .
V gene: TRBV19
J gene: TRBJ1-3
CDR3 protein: CASSSQPGTGNTIYF
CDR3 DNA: TGTGCCAGTAGTTCTCAACCGGGGACGGGAAACACCATATATTTT

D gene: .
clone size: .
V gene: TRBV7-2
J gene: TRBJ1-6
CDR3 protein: CASSPQGHRNSPLHF
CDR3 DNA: TGTGCCAGCAGCCCCCAGGGACACAGAAATTCACCCCTCCACTTT

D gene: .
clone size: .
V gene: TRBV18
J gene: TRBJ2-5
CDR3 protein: CASSPGVRETQYF
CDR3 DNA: TGTGCCAGCTCACCGGGAGTAAGGGAGACCCAGTACTTC

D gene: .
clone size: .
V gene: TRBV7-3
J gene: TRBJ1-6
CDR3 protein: CASSLRGDNSPLHF
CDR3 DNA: TGTGCCAGCAGCTTAAGAGGGGATAATTCACCCCTCCACTTT

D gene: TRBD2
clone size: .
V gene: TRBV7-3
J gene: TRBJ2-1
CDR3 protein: CASSLTGGASAGNEQFF
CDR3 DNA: TGTGCCAGCAGCTTAACGGGAGGGGCTAGCGCTGGCAATGAGCAGTTCTTC

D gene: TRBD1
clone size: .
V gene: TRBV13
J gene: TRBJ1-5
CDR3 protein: CASSLTGGQPQHF
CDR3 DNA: TGTGCCAGCAGCTTGACAGGGGGTCAGCCCCAGCATTTT

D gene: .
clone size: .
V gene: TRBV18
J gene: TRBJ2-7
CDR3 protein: CASSPEGRGDYEQYF
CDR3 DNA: TGTGCCAGCTCACCAGAGGGGCGCGGTGATTACGAGCAGTACTTC

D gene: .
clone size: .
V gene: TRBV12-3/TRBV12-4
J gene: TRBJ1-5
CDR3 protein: CASSFPHSGPQHF
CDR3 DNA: TGTGCCAGCAGTTTCCCACACAGTGGCCCCCAGCATTTT

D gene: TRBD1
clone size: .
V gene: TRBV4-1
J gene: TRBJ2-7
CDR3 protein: CASRQGYEQYF
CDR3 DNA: TGCGCCAGCCGACAGGGCTACGAGCAGTACTTC

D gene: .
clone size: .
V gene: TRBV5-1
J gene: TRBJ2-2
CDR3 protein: CASSLAGQNTGELFF
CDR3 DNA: TGCGCCAGCAGCTTGGCGGGACAGAACACCGGGGAGCTGTTTTTT

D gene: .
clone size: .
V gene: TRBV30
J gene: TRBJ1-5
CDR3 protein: CAWSVMTDSNQPQHF
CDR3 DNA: TGTGCCTGGAGTGTAATGACAGATAGCAATCAGCCCCAGCATTTT

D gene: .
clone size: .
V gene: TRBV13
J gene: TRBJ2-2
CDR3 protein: CASRANRKSFGELFF
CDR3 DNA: TGTGCCAGCAGAGCAAATAGAAAAAGCTTTGGGGAGCTGTTTTTT

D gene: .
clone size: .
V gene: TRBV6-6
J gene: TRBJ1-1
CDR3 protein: CASITQGGSTEAFF
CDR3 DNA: TGTGCCAGCATTACACAGGGAGGCAGCACTGAAGCTTTCTTT

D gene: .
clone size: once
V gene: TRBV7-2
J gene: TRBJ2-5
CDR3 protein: CASSLVWDQETQYF
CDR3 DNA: TGTGCCAGCAGCCTCGTCTGGGACCAAGAGACCCAGTACTTC

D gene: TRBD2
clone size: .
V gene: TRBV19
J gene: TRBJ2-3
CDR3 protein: CASSSGLARGTDTQYF
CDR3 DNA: TGTGCCAGTAGTAGCGGACTAGCTAGGGGTACAGATACGCAGTATTTT

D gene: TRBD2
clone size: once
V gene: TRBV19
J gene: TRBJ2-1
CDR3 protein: CASSIDRAGGSGEQFF
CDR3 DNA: TGTGCCAGTAGTATAGATCGAGCGGGGGGGTCTGGTGAGCAGTTCTTC